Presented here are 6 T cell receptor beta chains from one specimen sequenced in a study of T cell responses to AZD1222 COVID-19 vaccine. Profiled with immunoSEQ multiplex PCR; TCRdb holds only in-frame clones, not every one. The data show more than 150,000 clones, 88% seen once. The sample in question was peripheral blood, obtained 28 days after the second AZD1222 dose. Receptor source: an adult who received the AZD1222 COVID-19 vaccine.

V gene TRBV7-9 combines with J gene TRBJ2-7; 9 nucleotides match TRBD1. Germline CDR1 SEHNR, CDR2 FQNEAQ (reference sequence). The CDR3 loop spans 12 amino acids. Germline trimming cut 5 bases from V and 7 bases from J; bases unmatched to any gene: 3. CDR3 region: CASSRDRDEQYF. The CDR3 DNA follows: TGTGCCAGCAGCCGGGACAGGGATGAGCAGTACTTC.

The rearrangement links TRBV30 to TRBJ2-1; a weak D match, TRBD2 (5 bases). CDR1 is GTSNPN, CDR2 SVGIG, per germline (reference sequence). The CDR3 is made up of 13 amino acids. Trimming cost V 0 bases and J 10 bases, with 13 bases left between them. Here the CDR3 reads CAWSVEGAMEQFF. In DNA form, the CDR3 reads TGTGCCTGGAGTGTAGAGGGAGCGATGGAGCAGTTCTTC.

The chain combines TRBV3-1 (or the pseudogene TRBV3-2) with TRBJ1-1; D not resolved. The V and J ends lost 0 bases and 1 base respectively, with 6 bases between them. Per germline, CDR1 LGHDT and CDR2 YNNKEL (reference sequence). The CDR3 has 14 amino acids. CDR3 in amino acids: CASSQDLRNTEAFF. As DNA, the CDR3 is TGTGCCAGCAGCCAAGATTTGAGGAACACTGAAGCTTTCTTT.

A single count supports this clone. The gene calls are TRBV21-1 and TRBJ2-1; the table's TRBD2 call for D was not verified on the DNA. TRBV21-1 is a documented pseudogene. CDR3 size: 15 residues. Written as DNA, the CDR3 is TGTGCCAGCTCCCCTTCGCCTTTAGTTATCAATGAGCAGTTCTTC. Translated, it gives CASSPSPLVINEQFF.

CDR3 loop: CASSLGQRVEQYF. CDR3 nucleotide sequence: TGTGCCAGCAGCTTAGGACAGCGGGTCGAGCAGTACTTC. This chain uses TRBV7-2 with TRBJ2-7, with D perhaps TRBD2 (6 bases). CDR1 is SGHTA, CDR2 FQGNSA, per germline. The length of the CDR3 is 13 residues. Trimming shortened V by 1 base and J by 6 bases, and 10 bases separated the two germline ends.

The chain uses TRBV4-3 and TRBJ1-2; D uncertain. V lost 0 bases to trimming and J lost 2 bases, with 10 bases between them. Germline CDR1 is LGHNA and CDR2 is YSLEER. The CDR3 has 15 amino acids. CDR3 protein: CASSQEEGLNYGYTF. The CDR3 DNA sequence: TGCGCCAGCAGCCAAGAGGAGGGCCTCAACTATGGCTACACCTTC.